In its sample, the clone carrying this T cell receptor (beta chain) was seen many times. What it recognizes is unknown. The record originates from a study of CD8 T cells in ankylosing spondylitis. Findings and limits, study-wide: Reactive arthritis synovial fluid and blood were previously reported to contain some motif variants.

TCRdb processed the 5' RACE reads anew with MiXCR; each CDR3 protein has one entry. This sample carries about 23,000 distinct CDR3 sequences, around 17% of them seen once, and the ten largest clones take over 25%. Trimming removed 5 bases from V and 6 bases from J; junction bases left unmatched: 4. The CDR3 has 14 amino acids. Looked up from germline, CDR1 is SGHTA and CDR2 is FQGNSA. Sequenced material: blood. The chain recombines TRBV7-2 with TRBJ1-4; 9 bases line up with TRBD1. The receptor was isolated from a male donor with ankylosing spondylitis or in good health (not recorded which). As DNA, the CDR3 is TGTGCCAGCAGCAGGGACAGGGCGGATGAAAAACTGTTTTTT. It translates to CASSRDRADEKLFF.